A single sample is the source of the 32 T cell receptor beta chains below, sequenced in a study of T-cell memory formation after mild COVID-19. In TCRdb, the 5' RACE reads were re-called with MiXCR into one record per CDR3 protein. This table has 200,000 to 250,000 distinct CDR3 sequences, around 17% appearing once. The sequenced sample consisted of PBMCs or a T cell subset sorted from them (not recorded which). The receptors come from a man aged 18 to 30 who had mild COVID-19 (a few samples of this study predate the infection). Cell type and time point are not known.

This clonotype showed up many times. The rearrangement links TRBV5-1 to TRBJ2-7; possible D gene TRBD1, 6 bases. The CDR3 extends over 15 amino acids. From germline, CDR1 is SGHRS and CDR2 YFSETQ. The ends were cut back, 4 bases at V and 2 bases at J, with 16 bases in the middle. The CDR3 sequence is CASSPVDRFTYEQYF. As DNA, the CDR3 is TGCGCCAGCAGCCCGGTCGACAGGTTCACCTACGAGCAGTACTTC. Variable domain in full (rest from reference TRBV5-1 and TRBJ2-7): KAGVTQTPRYLIKTRGQQVTLSCSPISGHRSVSWYQQTPGQGLQFLFEYFSETQRNKGNFPGRFSGRQFSNSRSEMNVSTLELGDSALYLCASSPVDRFTYEQYFGPGTRLTVT.

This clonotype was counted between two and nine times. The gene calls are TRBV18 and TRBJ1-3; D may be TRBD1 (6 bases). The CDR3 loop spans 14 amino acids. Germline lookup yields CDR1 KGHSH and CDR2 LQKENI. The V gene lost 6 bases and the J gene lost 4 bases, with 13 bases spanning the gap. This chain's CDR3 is CASSPDSWGNTIYF. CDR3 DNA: TGTGCCAGCTCCCCGGACAGTTGGGGAAACACCATATATTTT.

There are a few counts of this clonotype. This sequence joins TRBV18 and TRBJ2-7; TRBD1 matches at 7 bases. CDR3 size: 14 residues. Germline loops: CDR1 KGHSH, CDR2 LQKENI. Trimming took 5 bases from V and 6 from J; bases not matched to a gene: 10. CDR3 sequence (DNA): TGTGCCAGCTCAGCAGGGGGAAAAGCCGCCGAGCAGTACGTC. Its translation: CASSAGGKAAEQYV.

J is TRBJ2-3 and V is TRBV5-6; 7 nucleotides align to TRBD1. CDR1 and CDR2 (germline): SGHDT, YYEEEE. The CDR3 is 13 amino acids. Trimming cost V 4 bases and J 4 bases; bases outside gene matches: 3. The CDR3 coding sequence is TGTGCCAGCAGCGGAACAGGGGCAGATACGCAGTATTTT. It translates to CASSGTGADTQYF.

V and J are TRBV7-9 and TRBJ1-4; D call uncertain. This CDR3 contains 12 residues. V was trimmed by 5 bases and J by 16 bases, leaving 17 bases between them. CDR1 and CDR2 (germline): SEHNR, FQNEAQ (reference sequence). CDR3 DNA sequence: TGTGCCAGCAGCGCCCGAGAAGCGGCTCCGTTTTTT. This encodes CASSAREAAPFF.

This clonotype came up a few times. Written as DNA, the CDR3 is TGTGCCAGCAGCCGCGATATCTACGAGCAGTACTTC. It codes for CASSRDIYEQYF. The chain uses TRBV7-9 and TRBJ2-7; D call uncertain. The CDR3 totals 12 residues. With 5 bases removed from V and 3 bases from J, the gap between germline ends came to 8 bases. CDR1 and CDR2 from the germline V gene are SEHNR and FQNEAQ (reference sequence).

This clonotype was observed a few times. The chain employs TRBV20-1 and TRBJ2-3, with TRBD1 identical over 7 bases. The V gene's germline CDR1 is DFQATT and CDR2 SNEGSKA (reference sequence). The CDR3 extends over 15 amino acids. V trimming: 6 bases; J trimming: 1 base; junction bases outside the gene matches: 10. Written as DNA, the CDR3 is TGCAGTGCACTGAACAGGGGTCAGGGCACAGATACGCAGTATTTT. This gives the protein CSALNRGQGTDTQYF.

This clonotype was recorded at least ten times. Written as DNA, the CDR3 is TGTGCCAGCAGTCGGACAGGGCTCTCCGAGCAGTACTTC. Encoded protein: CASSRTGLSEQYF. The chain carries TRBV6-2 or TRBV6-3 and TRBJ2-7; 8 positions match TRBD1. CDR1 and CDR2 from the germline V gene are MNHEY and SVGEGT. The V gene end was trimmed by 5 bases and the J gene end by 6 bases; junction bases not matched to a gene: 6. The CDR3 is 13 amino acids.

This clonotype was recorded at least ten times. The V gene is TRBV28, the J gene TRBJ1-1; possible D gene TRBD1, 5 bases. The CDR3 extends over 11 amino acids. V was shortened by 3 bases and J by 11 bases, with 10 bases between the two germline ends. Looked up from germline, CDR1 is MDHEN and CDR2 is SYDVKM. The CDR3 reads CASSFREGAFF. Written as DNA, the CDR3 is TGTGCCAGCAGTTTCCGGGAGGGGGCTTTCTTT.

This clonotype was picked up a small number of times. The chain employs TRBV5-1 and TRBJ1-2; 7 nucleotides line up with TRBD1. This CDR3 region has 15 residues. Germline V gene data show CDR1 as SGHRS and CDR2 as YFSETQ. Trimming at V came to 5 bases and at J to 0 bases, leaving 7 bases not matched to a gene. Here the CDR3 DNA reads TGCGCCAGCAGTGACAGGGCCGCGGCTAACTATGGCTACACCTTC. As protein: CASSDRAAANYGYTF. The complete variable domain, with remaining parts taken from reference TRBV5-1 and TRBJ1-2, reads KAGVTQTPRYLIKTRGQQVTLSCSPISGHRSVSWYQQTPGQGLQFLFEYFSETQRNKGNFPGRFSGRQFSNSRSEMNVSTLELGDSALYLCASSDRAAANYGYTFGSGTRLTVV.

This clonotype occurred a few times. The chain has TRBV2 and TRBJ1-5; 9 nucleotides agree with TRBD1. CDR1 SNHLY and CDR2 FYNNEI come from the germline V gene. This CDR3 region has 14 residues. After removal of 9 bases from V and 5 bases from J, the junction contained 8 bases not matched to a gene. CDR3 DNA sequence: TGTGCCAGTGGCCGGGACAGGGAGGATCAGCCCCAGCATTTT. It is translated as CASGRDREDQPQHF. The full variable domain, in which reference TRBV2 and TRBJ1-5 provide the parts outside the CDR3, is EPEVTQTPSHQVTQMGQEVILRCVPISNHLYFYWYRQILGQKVEFLVSFYNNEISEKSEIFDDQFSVERPDGSNFTLKIRSTKLEDSAMYFCASGRDREDQPQHFGDGTRLSIL.

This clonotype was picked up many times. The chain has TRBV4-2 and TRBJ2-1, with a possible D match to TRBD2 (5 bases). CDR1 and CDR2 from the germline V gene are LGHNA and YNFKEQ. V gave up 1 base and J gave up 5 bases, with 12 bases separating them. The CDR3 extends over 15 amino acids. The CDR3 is CASSQAAPEDNEQFF. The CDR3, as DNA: TGTGCCAGCAGCCAAGCTGCGCCGGAGGACAATGAGCAGTTCTTC.

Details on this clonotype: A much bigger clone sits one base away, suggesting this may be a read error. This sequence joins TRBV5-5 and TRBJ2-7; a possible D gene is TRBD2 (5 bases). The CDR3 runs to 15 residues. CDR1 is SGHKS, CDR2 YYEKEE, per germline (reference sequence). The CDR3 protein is CAGSLAGSIAYEQYF. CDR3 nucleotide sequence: TGTGCCGGCAGCTTGGCTGGGAGCATCGCGTACGAGCAGTACTTC.

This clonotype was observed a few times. CDR3 DNA: TGCAGTGCTAGATTTCCAGGGCTGAACACTGAAGCTTTCTTT. It translates to CSARFPGLNTEAFF. This chain uses TRBV20-1 with TRBJ1-1; D possibly corresponds to TRBD1 (5 bases). Deletions cut 2 bases from V and 0 bases from J, with 10 bases between. The CDR3 extends over 14 amino acids. The V gene's germline CDR1 is DFQATT and CDR2 SNEGSKA (reference sequence).

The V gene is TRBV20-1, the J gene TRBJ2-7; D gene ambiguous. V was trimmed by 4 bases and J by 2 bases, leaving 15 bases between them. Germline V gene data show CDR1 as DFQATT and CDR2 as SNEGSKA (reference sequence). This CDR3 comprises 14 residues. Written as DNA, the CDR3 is TGCAGTGCTACCGCGGACCGTAACCCCTACGAGCAGTACGTC. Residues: CSATADRNPYEQYV.

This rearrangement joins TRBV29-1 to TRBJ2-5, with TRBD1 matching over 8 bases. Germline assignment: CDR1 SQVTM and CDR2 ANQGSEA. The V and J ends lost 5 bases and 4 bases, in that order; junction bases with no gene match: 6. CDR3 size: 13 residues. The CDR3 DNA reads TGCAGCGTTAAGGACAGGGCAGGAGAGACCCAGTACTTC. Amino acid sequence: CSVKDRAGETQYF.

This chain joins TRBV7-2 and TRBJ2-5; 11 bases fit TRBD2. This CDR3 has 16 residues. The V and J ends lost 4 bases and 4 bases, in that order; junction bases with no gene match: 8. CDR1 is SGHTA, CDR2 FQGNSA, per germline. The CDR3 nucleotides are TGTGCCAGCAGCTCTTATCTAGCGGGGGGTATAGAGACCCAGTACTTC. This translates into CASSSYLAGGIETQYF. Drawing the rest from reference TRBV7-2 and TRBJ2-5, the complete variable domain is GAGVSQSPSNKVTEKGKDVELRCDPISGHTALYWYRQSLGQGLEFLIYFQGNSAPDKSGLPSDRFSAERTGGSVSTLTIQRTQQEDSAVYLCASSSYLAGGIETQYFGPGTRLLVL.

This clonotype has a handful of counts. The CDR3 DNA reads as TGTGCCAGCAGCCAAGTTATCGCTAGCGGGGCGGACACAGATACGCAGTATTTT. The encoded protein is CASSQVIASGADTDTQYF. The chain recombines TRBV4-2 with TRBJ2-3; TRBD2 aligns across 9 bases. This CDR3 contains 18 residues. Germline lookup yields CDR1 LGHNA and CDR2 YNFKEQ. Losses at the gene ends were 1 base for V and 2 bases for J; bases not matched to a gene: 10.

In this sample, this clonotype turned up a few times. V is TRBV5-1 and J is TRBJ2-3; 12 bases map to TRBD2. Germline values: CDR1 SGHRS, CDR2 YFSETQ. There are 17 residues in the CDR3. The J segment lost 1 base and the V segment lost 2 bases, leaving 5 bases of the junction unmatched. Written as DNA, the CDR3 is TGCGCCAGCAGCTTTACCCGACTAGCGGGGGGCACAGATACGCAGTATTTT. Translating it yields CASSFTRLAGGTDTQYF.

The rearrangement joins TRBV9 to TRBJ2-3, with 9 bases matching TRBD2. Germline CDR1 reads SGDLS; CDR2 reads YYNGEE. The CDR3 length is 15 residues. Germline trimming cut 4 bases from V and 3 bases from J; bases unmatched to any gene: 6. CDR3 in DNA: TGTGCCAGCAGCCCTCAGCGGGGGGCTACAGATACGCAGTATTTT. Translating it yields CASSPQRGATDTQYF.

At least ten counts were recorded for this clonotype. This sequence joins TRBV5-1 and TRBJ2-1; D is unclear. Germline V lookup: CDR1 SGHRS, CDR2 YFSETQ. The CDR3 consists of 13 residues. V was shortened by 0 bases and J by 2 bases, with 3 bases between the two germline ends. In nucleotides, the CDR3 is TGCGCCAGCAGCTTGGTGCCCTACAATGAGCAGTTCTTC. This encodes CASSLVPYNEQFF. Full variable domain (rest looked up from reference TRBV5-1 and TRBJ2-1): KAGVTQTPRYLIKTRGQQVTLSCSPISGHRSVSWYQQTPGQGLQFLFEYFSETQRNKGNFPGRFSGRQFSNSRSEMNVSTLELGDSALYLCASSLVPYNEQFFGPGTRLTVL.

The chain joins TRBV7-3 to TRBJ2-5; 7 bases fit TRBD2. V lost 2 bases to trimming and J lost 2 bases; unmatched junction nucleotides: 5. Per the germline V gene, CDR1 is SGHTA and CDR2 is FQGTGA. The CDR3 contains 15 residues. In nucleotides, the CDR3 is TGTGCCAGCAGCTTATTCGGGGGGACGCAAGAGACCCAGTACTTC. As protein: CASSLFGGTQETQYF.

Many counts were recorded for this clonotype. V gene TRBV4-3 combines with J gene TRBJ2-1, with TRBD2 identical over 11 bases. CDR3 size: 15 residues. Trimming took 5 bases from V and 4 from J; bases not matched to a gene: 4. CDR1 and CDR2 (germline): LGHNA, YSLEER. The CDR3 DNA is TGCGCCAGCAGCTTCACTAGCGGGGGTTACAATGAGCAGTTCTTC. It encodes CASSFTSGGYNEQFF.

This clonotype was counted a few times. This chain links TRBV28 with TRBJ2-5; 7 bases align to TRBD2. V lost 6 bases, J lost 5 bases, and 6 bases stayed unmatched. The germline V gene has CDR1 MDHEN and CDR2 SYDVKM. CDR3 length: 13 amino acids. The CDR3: CASSMGGDETQYF. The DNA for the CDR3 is TGTGCCAGCAGCATGGGAGGGGATGAGACCCAGTACTTC.

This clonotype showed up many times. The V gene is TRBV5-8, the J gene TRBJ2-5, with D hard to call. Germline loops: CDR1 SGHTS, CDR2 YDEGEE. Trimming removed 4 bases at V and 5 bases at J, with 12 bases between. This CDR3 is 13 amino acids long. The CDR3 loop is CASSRHLGETQYF. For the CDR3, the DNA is TGTGCCAGCAGCCGACACCTGGGGGAGACCCAGTACTTC.

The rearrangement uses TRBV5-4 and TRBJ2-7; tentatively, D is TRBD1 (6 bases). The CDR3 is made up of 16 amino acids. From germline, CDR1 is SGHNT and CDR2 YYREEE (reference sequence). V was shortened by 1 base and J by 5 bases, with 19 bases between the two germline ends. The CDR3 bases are TGTGCCAGCAGCTTGAACAGGGAGTATCTCTTGGACGAGCAGTACGTC. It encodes CASSLNREYLLDEQYV.

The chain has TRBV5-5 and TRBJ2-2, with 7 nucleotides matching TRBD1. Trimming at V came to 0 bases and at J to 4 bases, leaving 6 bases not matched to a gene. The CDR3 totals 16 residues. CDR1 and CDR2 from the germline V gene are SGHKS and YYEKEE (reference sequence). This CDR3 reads CASSLEIGGSTGELFF. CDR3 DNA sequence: TGTGCCAGCAGCTTGGAGATAGGGGGCAGCACCGGGGAGCTGTTTTTT.

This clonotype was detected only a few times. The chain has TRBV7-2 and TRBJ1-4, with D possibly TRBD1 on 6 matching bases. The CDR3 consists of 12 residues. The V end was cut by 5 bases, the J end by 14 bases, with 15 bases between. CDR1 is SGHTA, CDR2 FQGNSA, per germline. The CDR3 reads CASSRFGQYLFF. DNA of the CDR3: TGTGCCAGCAGCCGTTTTGGACAGTATCTGTTTTTT. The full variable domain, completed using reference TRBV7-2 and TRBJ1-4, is GAGVSQSPSNKVTEKGKDVELRCDPISGHTALYWYRQSLGQGLEFLIYFQGNSAPDKSGLPSDRFSAERTGGSVSTLTIQRTQQEDSAVYLCASSRFGQYLFFGSGTQLSVL.

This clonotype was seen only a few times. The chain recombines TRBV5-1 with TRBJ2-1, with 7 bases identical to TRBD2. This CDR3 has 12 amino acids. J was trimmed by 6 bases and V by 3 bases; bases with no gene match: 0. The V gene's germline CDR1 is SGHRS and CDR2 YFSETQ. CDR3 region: CASSWTSNEQFF. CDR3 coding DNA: TGCGCCAGCAGCTGGACTAGCAATGAGCAGTTCTTC. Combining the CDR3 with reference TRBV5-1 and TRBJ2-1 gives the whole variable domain KAGVTQTPRYLIKTRGQQVTLSCSPISGHRSVSWYQQTPGQGLQFLFEYFSETQRNKGNFPGRFSGRQFSNSRSEMNVSTLELGDSALYLCASSWTSNEQFFGPGTRLTVL.

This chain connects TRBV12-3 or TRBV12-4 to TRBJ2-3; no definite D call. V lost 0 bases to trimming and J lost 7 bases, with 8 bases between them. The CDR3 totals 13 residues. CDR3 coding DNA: TGTGCCAGCAGTTTAGCGGAGACGCATACGCAGTATTTT. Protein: CASSLAETHTQYF.

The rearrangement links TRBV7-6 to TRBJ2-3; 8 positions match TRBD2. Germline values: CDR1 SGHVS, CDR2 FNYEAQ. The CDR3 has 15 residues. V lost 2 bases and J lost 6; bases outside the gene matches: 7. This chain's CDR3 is CASSLYGGADDTQYF. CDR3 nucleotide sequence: TGTGCCAGCAGCTTATACGGGGGGGCCGATGATACGCAGTATTTT.

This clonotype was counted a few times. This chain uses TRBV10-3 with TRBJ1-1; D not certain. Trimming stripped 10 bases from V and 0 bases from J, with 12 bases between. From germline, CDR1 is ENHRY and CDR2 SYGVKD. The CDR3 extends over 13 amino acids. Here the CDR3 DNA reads TGTGCCACCTCAGAGAACTTGAACACTGAAGCTTTCTTT. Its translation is CATSENLNTEAFF.